This TCR beta chain was identified in a study of blood T cell repertoires in COVID-19. Some clones are missing from TCRdb's copy, which holds only in-frame ones; the method was immunoSEQ multiplex PCR. In the table there are about 260,000 clones, 70% to 85% of which are singletons. The CDR3 sequence is 15 residues long. The germline V and J ends were trimmed by 4 bases and 2 bases, with 14 bases remaining between them. Germline CDR1 SGHRS, CDR2 YFSETQ. V and J are TRBV5-1 and TRBJ2-3, with D possibly TRBD2 on 6 matching bases. Source material: peripheral blood. This sequence was found in a woman aged 80 or over with acute or convalescent COVID-19. For the CDR3, the DNA is TGCGCCAGCAGCCGGGCTAGCGATCCCACAGATACGCAGTATTTT. It codes for CASSRASDPTDTQYF. The full variable domain, completed using reference TRBV5-1 and TRBJ2-3, is KAGVTQTPRYLIKTRGQQVTLSCSPISGHRSVSWYQQTPGQGLQFLFEYFSETQRNKGNFPGRFSGRQFSNSRSEMNVSTLELGDSALYLCASSRASDPTDTQYFGPGTRLTVL.